The clone carrying this TCR beta chain was counted at least ten times. The antigen is undetermined. The data originate from a study of post-analysis software for immune sequencing data. Study outcomes and limitations: The study found TRBV5-6, TRBV5-1 and TRBV20-1 among five TRBV segments more frequent in patients than controls.

The CDR3 is 13 residues long. Trimming pared 7 bases from V and 1 base from J, leaving 11 bases between. CDR1 SGHAT and CDR2 FQDESV come from the germline V gene (reference sequence). The TCR beta cDNA libraries contained unique molecular identifiers. TCRdb itself ran the PCR reads through MiXCR, one entry per CDR3 protein. The sample records around 200,000 distinct CDR3 sequences, roughly 30% being singletons. V and J are TRBV11-1 and TRBJ2-7; the D gene could be TRBD1 or TRBD2 (7 bases each). Sequenced sample: blood. This TCR derives from a girl between 2 and 17 years old with multiple sclerosis. CDR3 in amino acids: CASTRGGSYEQYF. The DNA for the CDR3 is TGTGCCAGCACCAGGGGGGGGTCCTACGAGCAGTACTTC. The full variable domain, its missing parts supplied by reference TRBV11-1 and TRBJ2-7, is EAEVAQSPRYKITEKSQAVAFWCDPISGHATLYWYRQILGQGPELLVQFQDESVVDDSQLPKDRFSAERLKGVDSTLKIQPAELGDSAMYLCASTRGGSYEQYFGPGTRLTVT.